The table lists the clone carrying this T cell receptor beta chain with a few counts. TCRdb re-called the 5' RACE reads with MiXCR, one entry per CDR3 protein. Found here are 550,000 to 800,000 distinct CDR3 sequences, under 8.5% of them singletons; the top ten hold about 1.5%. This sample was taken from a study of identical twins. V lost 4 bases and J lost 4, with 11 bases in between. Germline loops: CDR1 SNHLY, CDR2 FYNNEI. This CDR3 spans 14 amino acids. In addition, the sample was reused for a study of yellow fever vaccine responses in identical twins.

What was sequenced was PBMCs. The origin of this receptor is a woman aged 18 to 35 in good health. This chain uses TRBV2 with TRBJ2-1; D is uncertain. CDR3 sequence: CASSASVAYNEQFF. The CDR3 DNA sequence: TGTGCCAGCAGTGCTTCTGTGGCGTACAATGAGCAGTTCTTC.